The clone carrying this T cell receptor (beta chain) has ten or more counts. Its cognate antigen is unknown. The sample belongs to a study of T cells after yellow fever vaccination. As for the study in general: The SMART-Seq v4 Ultra Low Input method served to prepare the low-cell-number fractions. General study results and limits: Repertoires sorted by FACS could include abundant clonotypes that are contaminants from the bulk population. Most primary-vaccination clones reappeared after the booster (approximately 97% CD4, about 87% CD8).

The V end lost 1 base, the J end lost 2 bases, and 4 bases lay between the germline ends. Germline V gene data show CDR1 as SGHRS and CDR2 as YFSETQ. There are 13 residues in the CDR3. Template switching by 5'RACE produced TCR cDNA, adding a universal primer site and UMIs. TCRdb redid the calling of the 5' RACE reads with MiXCR, one entry per CDR3 protein. Of over 250,000 distinct CDR3 sequences detected, approximately 4% appear once; the ten largest clones hold around 24%. The sample in question was PBMCs, obtained 5 days after the yellow fever booster vaccination. The sequence was obtained from a young man who received the YFV17D yellow fever vaccine. The genes are TRBV5-1 and TRBJ1-3; D remains unclear. CDR3 protein: CASSLTTGNTIYF. DNA for the CDR3: TGCGCCAGCAGCTTGACCACTGGAAACACCATATATTTT.